The rows below give T cell receptor beta chains drawn from one sample of a study of cytomegalovirus exposure and HLA in healthy donors. Repertoires were generated with immunoSEQ multiplex PCR, while TCRdb's copy carries only in-frame clones and drops some. The sample consists of 80,000 or so clones, 75% to 80% of them appearing once. Sequenced sample: PBMCs. These receptors originate from a middle-aged man in good health and CMV-seronegative. Each CDR3 is given with its conserved first and last residue. D genes are given only for firm matches. Rows may omit the clone size; those that give it use once, few, many or a size class.

D | size | J | V | DNA | CDR3
TRBD2 | few | TRBJ2-1 | TRBV19 | TGTGCCAGTAGTATAGATCGCGGGGGGGGCTACAATGAGCAGTTCTTC | CASSIDRGGGYNEQFF
. | . | TRBJ1-2 | TRBV7-9 | TGTGCCAGCAGCACATCCAAATACTCGGGCTATGGCTACACCTTC | CASSTSKYSGYGYTF
. | . | TRBJ1-1 | TRBV19 | TGTGCCAGTAGTATAGGACCACCCCGGGATGCTTTCTTT | CASSIGPPRDAFF
. | few | TRBJ1-2 | TRBV5-1 | TGCGCCAGCAGCGCGAGCGGGGGCAGCTATGGCTACACCTTC | CASSASGGSYGYTF
TRBD1 | . | TRBJ2-7 | TRBV11-1 | TGTGCCAGCGAGGCCGGGACAGGTTCCTACGAGCAGTACTTC | CASEAGTGSYEQYF
. | . | TRBJ1-1 | TRBV7-8 | TGTGCCAGCAGCGTTAGGCTAGACACTGAAGCTTTCTTT | CASSVRLDTEAFF
. | . | TRBJ1-5 | TRBV7-8 | TGTGCCAGCAGCTTAGTTTGGGGGGGGGATAGCAATCAGCCCCAGCATTTT | CASSLVWGGDSNQPQHF
TRBD1 | . | TRBJ1-3 | TRBV7-8 | TGTGCCAGCAGCTTATGGTTTGGGACAGATAATCTCTCTGGAAACACCATATATTTT | CASSLWFGTDNLSGNTIYF
. | . | TRBJ2-7 | TRBV30 | TGTGCCTGGAGTCCGGCGGGTGGCGAGCAGTACTTC | CAWSPAGGEQYF
TRBD2 | . | TRBJ2-3 | TRBV7-2 | TGTGCCAGCAGCTTCAGCGGGGGCCCTACAGATACGCAGTATTTT | CASSFSGGPTDTQYF
TRBD1 | . | TRBJ2-1 | TRBV10-2 | TGCGCCAGCAGTGAGTCAAAACGCACGTACAGGGGACACCACAATGAGCAGTTCTTC | CASSESKRTYRGHHNEQFF
. | once | TRBJ2-7 | TRBV7-8 | TGTGCCAGCAGCTTTCAGATCTTAAGCTCCTACGAGCAGTACTTC | CASSFQILSSYEQYF
. | . | TRBJ1-2 | TRBV15 | TGTGCCACCAGCAGAGATCGGGGGGGTCGGGAGAATGGCTACCCCTTC | CATSRDRGGRENGYPF
. | . | TRBJ1-2 | TRBV19 | TGTGCCAGTAGTATCCGCAGTTATGGCTACACCTTC | CASSIRSYGYTF
. | . | TRBJ2-1 | TRBV7-2 | TGTGCCAGCAGCCCGACTCTCCTTTACAATGAGCAGTTCTTC | CASSPTLLYNEQFF
TRBD2 | . | TRBJ2-7 | TRBV18 | TGTGCCAGCTCAAGGGCTAGCGGGGGGGCCTACGAGCAGTACTTC | CASSRASGGAYEQYF
. | . | TRBJ1-1 | TRBV9 | TGTGCCAGCAGCCCCCGTTACGGAAATGAAGGAGGGGCTTTCTTT | CASSPRYGNEGGAFF
. | . | TRBJ2-5 | TRBV6-6 | TGTGCCAGCAAACACAGGGTCGGGGTTGAGACCCAGTACTTC | CASKHRVGVETQYF
TRBD2 | few | TRBJ2-1 | TRBV7-9 | TGTGCCAGCAGCAGGACTAGTACGATGCAGTTCTTC | CASSRTSTMQFF
. | few | TRBJ1-2 | TRBV28 | TGTGCCAGCAGTCCCCCCGGGGGGTTTAACTATGGCTACACCTTC | CASSPPGGFNYGYTF
TRBD1 | . | TRBJ1-2 | TRBV18 | TGTGCCAGCTCACCAGGCAGGGGACAGGGGCCTACCGCAAGAGGCTACACCTTC | CASSPGRGQGPTARGYTF
. | . | TRBJ2-3 | TRBV9 | TGTGCCAGCAGCGTAGGAGGCGGACTACCAGATACGCAGTATTTT | CASSVGGGLPDTQYF
TRBD1 | . | TRBJ1-1 | TRBV5-1 | TGCGCCAGCAGCTATTCCTCCGACAGGGTGGGGAACACTGAAGCTTTCTTT | CASSYSSDRVGNTEAFF
. | . | TRBJ1-3 | TRBV29-1 | TGCAGCGCCCGAGGCGGAAACACCATATATTTT | CSARGGNTIYF
. | . | TRBJ2-5 | TRBV18 | TGTGCCAGCTCATCCAGGTCGGCCGGCAAGCAGACCCAGTACTTC | CASSSRSAGKQTQYF
. | . | TRBJ1-1 | TRBV5-8 | TGTGCCAGCAGGATAGGGGCCGGCCGGGACACTGAAGCTTTCTTT | CASRIGAGRDTEAFF
TRBD2 | . | TRBJ2-7 | TRBV27 | TGTGCCAGCAGTTCCCTCGGCGGGGGTGAGTACGAGCAGTACTTC | CASSSLGGGEYEQYF
. | few | TRBJ2-7 | TRBV7-2 | TGTGCCAGCAGCTTAGATGGAGGACCCTACGAGCAGTACTTC | CASSLDGGPYEQYF
TRBD1 | . | TRBJ1-6 | TRBV5-1 | TGCGCCAGCAGCTTGTGGACAGGCCGAAGTTATTCACCCCTCCACTTT | CASSLWTGRSYSPLHF
TRBD2 | . | TRBJ2-1 | TRBV18 | TGTGCCAGCTCACCACCGGGGCTAGCGGGGGGGCCCCGGGAGCAGTTCTTC | CASSPPGLAGGPREQFF
TRBD2 | . | TRBJ2-1 | TRBV10-3 | TGTGCCATCAGTGAGGGGGGAGGGGTCTACAATGAGCAGTTCTTC | CAISEGGGVYNEQFF
TRBD1 | . | TRBJ2-7 | TRBV18 | TGTGCCAGCTCCCGACAGGGACGGGGTTCCTACGAGCAGTACTTC | CASSRQGRGSYEQYF
. | . | TRBJ2-1 | TRBV7-6 | TGTGCCAGCAGCTTAGCGGGGGGGCCCTCCTACAATGAGCAGTTCTTC | CASSLAGGPSYNEQFF
. | . | TRBJ2-7 | TRBV7-8 | TGTGCCAGCAGCCCCGGGGCAGGGGATCCCTACGAGCAGTACTTC | CASSPGAGDPYEQYF
. | . | TRBJ1-5 | TRBV7-9 | TGTGCCAGCAAAGGGGATAGCAATCAGCCCCAGCATTTT | CASKGDSNQPQHF
. | . | TRBJ1-1 | TRBV5-1 | TGCGCCAGCAGTCCGGACAGAAGAACTGAAGCTTTCTTT | CASSPDRRTEAFF
TRBD2 | . | TRBJ2-5 | TRBV29-1 | TGCAGCGCCAGAGGACTAGCGGAACAAGAGACCCAGTACTTC | CSARGLAEQETQYF
. | . | TRBJ2-7 | TRBV11-2 | TGTGCCAGCAGCTTAAATTTCAGGGGAACCTACGAGCAGTACTTC | CASSLNFRGTYEQYF
TRBD1 | . | TRBJ2-7 | TRBV7-8 | TGTGCCAGCAGCTTAGTAGGACAGGGCGAGTACTTC | CASSLVGQGEYF
. | once | TRBJ2-3 | TRBV10-3 | TGTGCCATCAGGGAAAATCTAGCTGGGAGCACAGATACGCAGTATTTT | CAIRENLAGSTDTQYF
. | few | TRBJ1-6 | TRBV7-9 | TGTGCCAGCAGCGCACAGGTCCGTAATTCACCCCTCCACTTT | CASSAQVRNSPLHF
. | . | TRBJ2-7 | TRBV6-5 | TGTGCCAGCAGCCTACAGGGACGTTCGCGCGAGCAGTACTTC | CASSLQGRSREQYF
. | few | TRBJ1-5 | TRBV5-1 | TGCGCCAGCAGCTTGGCAGGGAGCAATCAGCCCCAGCATTTT | CASSLAGSNQPQHF
TRBD1 | . | TRBJ2-7 | TRBV6-5 | TGTGCCAGCAGAAGGACAGGGGATACATACGAGCAGTACTTC | CASRRTGDTYEQYF
. | few | TRBJ1-1 | TRBV6-5 | TGTGCCAGCAGTTACTCGAGTTCGGGGGGTGACACTGAAGCTTTCTTT | CASSYSSSGGDTEAFF
TRBD1 | few | TRBJ2-7 | TRBV6-1 | TGTGCCAGCAGAAACCGGGACAGCTACGAGCAGTACTTC | CASRNRDSYEQYF
. | . | TRBJ1-5 | TRBV27 | TGTGCCAGCAGTTCTACCGGGACATCCTCATATAGCAATCAGCCCCAGCATTTT | CASSSTGTSSYSNQPQHF
. | . | TRBJ1-2 | TRBV6-5 | TGTGCCAGCAGTTACTCCTCCGGGGACTATGGCTACACCTTC | CASSYSSGDYGYTF
. | . | TRBJ1-5 | TRBV7-6 | TGTGCCAGCAGCGGGGGACTTGATCAGCCCCAGCATTTT | CASSGGLDQPQHF
. | once | TRBJ1-1 | TRBV30 | TGTGCCTGGAGAGGGGCAGGGCCCCACACTGAAGCTTTCTTT | CAWRGAGPHTEAFF
. | . | TRBJ2-5 | TRBV12-5 | TGTGCTAGTGGTTTGGTAGAGGGAAGGCAAGAGACCCAGTACTTC | CASGLVEGRQETQYF
TRBD1 | . | TRBJ1-4 | TRBV5-1 | TGCGCCAGCAGCCACGGGACAGTATTAAATGAAAAACTGTTTTTT | CASSHGTVLNEKLFF
. | . | TRBJ1-6 | TRBV7-9 | TGTGCCAGCAGCTTAGCCGGGGAAGGAATGCATTCACCCCTCCACTTT | CASSLAGEGMHSPLHF
TRBD2 | once | TRBJ2-5 | TRBV11-2 | TGTGCCAGCAGCTATTTGCGGGGGGGTCGGAGGCACCAAGAGACCCAGTACTTC | CASSYLRGGRRHQETQYF
. | . | TRBJ2-3 | TRBV30 | TGTGCCTGGGCGGGGATAACAGATACGCAGTATTTT | CAWAGITDTQYF
. | . | TRBJ2-7 | TRBV5-4 | TGTGCCAGCAGCTTGTGGTCAGCCTACGAGCAGTACTTC | CASSLWSAYEQYF
TRBD1 | . | TRBJ1-5 | TRBV5-6 | TGTGCCAGCAGCTTGTCGGGCAGGGGGGATCAGCCCCAGCATTTT | CASSLSGRGDQPQHF